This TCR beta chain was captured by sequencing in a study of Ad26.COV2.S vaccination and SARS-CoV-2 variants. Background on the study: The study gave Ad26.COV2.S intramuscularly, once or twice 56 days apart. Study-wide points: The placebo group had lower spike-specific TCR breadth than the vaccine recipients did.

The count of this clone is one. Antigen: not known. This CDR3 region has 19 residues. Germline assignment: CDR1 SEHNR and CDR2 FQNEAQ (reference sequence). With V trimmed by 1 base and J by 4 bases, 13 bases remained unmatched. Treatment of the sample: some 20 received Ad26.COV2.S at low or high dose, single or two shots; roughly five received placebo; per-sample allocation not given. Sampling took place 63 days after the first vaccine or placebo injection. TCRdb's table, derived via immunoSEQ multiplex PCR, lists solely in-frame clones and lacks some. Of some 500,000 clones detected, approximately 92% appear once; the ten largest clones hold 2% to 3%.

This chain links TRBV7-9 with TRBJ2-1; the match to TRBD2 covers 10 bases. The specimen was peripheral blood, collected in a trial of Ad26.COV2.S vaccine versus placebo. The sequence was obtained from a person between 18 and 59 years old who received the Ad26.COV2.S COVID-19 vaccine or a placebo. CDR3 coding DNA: TGTGCCAGCAGCTTAGTGGGGCGTGATAGCGGGAGGCGTTACAATGAGCAGTTCTTC. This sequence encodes CASSLVGRDSGRRYNEQFF.